This TCR beta chain was recorded in a study of beta chain features in type 1 diabetes. Overall study results and limits: Patients and controls would be equally affected if PCR favored shorter templates. Moderate but significant shortening of TCRB CDR3s was recorded in all four CD4+ subsets from Type 1 diabetes patients. The study found that naive, central memory and Treg TCRB repertoires appeared more similar in patients than in healthy donors.

This clone was counted only a few times. The antigen is undetermined. Each sorted population was over 95% pure. The investigators reverse transcribed all of the isolated RNA, so they sequenced expressed TCRB transcripts. TCRdb's table, derived via immunoSEQ multiplex PCR, lists solely in-frame clones and lacks some. The table records some 140,000 clones, around 8.8% of them present only once. V lost 5 bases and J lost 2; bases outside the gene matches: 5. The length of the CDR3 is 15 residues. From germline, CDR1 is LGHNA and CDR2 YNFKEQ. This chain uses TRBV4-2 with TRBJ2-5, with TRBD1 matching 10 bases. The sequence came from a man aged 25 to 40 with type 1 diabetes. Input material: central memory CD4+ T cells from blood. This CDR3 reads CASSRTGGRQETQYF. The CDR3 coding sequence is TGTGCCAGCAGCAGGACAGGGGGGCGACAAGAGACCCAGTACTTC.